This note documents a single TCR beta chain sequence. Its antigen is still unknown. No base qualities exist here, and no much larger clone lies one base off it. The data originate from a study of blood T cells in healthy people across ages (dated by TCRdb to the mid-2010s). As for the study more broadly: Template switching captured roughly one uniquely barcoded TCR beta cDNA molecule per two T cells in model experiments. To avoid experimental bias, donors of different ages were spread randomly across the sequencing lanes. Using the same blood draw, the study looked at two additional independent replicas of 1 million unique cDNA reads for two donors, one aged 18 to 30 and the other aged 80 or older. The study measured age-related changes in TCR beta repertoire diversity using deep sequencing normalized with unique cDNA molecular identifiers. Four age groups were formed from the donors: young (average approximately 15 years), middle-aged (approximately 41), aged (under 70) and long-lived (about 75).

The library was generated by 5' RACE. Sequencing used an Illumina HiSeq 2500. A second PCR of about 6 to 11 cycles was performed with a sample-barcoded 5' primer and a J-beta primer mix. A unique molecular identifier was introduced onto each TCR beta cDNA molecule by a template-switch 5' adaptor carrying 12 random nucleotides. Each sample yielded at least 2.5 million CDR3-containing paired-end reads. First-strand cDNA was synthesized from all RNA with the Mint cDNA synthesis kit, primed by a TRBC-specific oligonucleotide. All cDNA was treated with uracil-DNA glycosylase and then went through a first 18-cycle PCR with the universal primers M1SS and BC2_uni_R. Per the source publication's procedure: For normalization, 1 million high-quality reads, each with a distinct molecular identifier, were randomly selected from each sample. Reads with shared molecular identifiers were discarded instead of being binned into consensus sequences. MiTCR, run with a Q25 quality threshold and the strictest error-elimination algorithm, handled CDR3 identification, clonotype clustering and error correction. A nonparametric unseen species model with Euler transformation was used to estimate a lower bound on total TCR beta diversity. TCRdb applied fastp at Q25 and MiXCR to the public reads, then kept only in-frame beta chains. Duplicate CDR3 protein sequences are folded into a single record with the most common DNA and genes. TCRdb's processing, not the authors' own work, is the source of the V and J calls. For this sample there are 1.5 million to 2 million distinct CDR3 sequences; 25% to 30% appear just once. The top ten constitute more than 6% of the sample.

Points the paper makes about the study in general: Estimates of total diversity based on one million sequenced T cells were regarded as lower bounds and as underestimates. Observed TCR beta diversity correlated strongly with the percentage of naive T cells measured by flow cytometry. The long-lived group showed more naive CD4+ T cells, fewer expanded clones and increased TCR diversity than the aged group, suggesting age selection. Observed TCR beta diversity per million T cells fell roughly linearly with age, and a significant reduction was already apparent by age around 40. Conclusive comparison of naive and antigen-experienced compartments was prevented by the profiling of bulk unsorted PBMCs. Because donor CMV infection status was unknown, age-related changes in expanded clonotypes were potentially confounded.

The roughly 39 donors, aged roughly 6 to 95 years, were systemically healthy Caucasian individuals from Russia. Approximately 9 milliliters of peripheral blood were collected from each donor into EDTA-treated Vacutainer tubes. PBMCs were isolated by Ficoll-Paque density-gradient centrifugation, with at least 6.5 million obtained per sample. Trizol reagent was used to extract total RNA from PBMCs, with at least 5.5 micrograms per sample. The percentages of naive CD45RAhigh/CD27high T cells were determined by flow cytometry on a PBMC aliquot from every donor. Measured from the cysteine to the phenylalanine, the CDR3 is 15 residues long. Of all the DNA, just the CDR3 is kept, 45 bases in frame from base 1. V trim: 5 bases; J trim: 11 bases; unmatched bases: 12. The germline V gene specifies SGHDT as CDR1 and YYEEEE as CDR2.

The chain links TRBV5-6 with TRBJ2-1, and 11 junction bases match TRBD2. The sequenced sample consisted of blood. This TCR was sampled from a woman aged 25 to 45 in good health. Read as DNA, the sequence is TGTGCCAGCAGTCGACTACTAGCGGGGGAACCTAAGCAGTTCTTC. It encodes CASSRLLAGEPKQFF.